This is a list of T cell receptor beta chains from one sample in a study of low-dose radiotherapy and immunotherapy resistance in tumors. TCRdb processed the reads anew with MiXCR; each CDR3 protein has one entry. The data show tens of thousands of distinct CDR3 sequences, over 15% seen once. The input for sequencing was PBMCs, taken before treatment. The receptor source for this set is a male donor with prostate cancer. Each CDR3 is given with its conserved first and last residue. A D gene is named only where the DNA matches it firmly. Some rows have no size entry. The others give once, few or many, or a class for an expanded clone.

j_call v_call d_call clone_size cdr3_nt cdr3_aa
TRBJ2-1 TRBV10-3 NA many TGTGCCATCAGTGAGGGCCAGGAATCCTACAATGAGCAGTTCTTC CAISEGQESYNEQFF
TRBJ2-2 TRBV12-3/TRBV12-4 TRBD1 many TGTGCCAGCAGCCCCACAGGGGTTAACACCGGGGAGCTGTTTTTT CASSPTGVNTGELFF
TRBJ2-7 TRBV2 NA many TGTGCCAGCAGTATGGGAGGCGAGCAGTACTTC CASSMGGEQYF
TRBJ1-3 TRBV9 NA NA TGTGCCAGCAGCGTAGATCCAGGGACTGGCGGAAACACCATATATTTT CASSVDPGTGGNTIYF
TRBJ1-1 TRBV6-2/TRBV6-3 NA many TGTGCCAGCAGTTTGGGGGGAGCGTACACTGAAGCTTTCTTT CASSLGGAYTEAFF
TRBJ2-1 TRBV3-1 TRBD2 many TGTGCCAGCAGCCTCTCTAGCGGGGGGTCCTACAATGAGCAGTTCTTC CASSLSSGGSYNEQFF
TRBJ2-5 TRBV12-3/TRBV12-4 TRBD1 many TGTGCCAGCAGTTCAACAGGGGCGGAGACCCAGTACTTC CASSSTGAETQYF
TRBJ2-3 TRBV7-2 NA many TGTGCCAGCACCCCCACGTTGGGGACAGATACGCAGTATTTT CASTPTLGTDTQYF
TRBJ2-5 TRBV7-2 TRBD2 many TGTGCCAGCACCCCCGGGCGGGGACTAGCGGAGACCCAGTACTTC CASTPGRGLAETQYF
TRBJ2-6 TRBV29-1 NA many TGCAGCGTTGAGGTTTTTGGGGCCAACGTCCTGACTTTC CSVEVFGANVLTF
TRBJ2-6 TRBV11-2 NA NA TGTGCCAGCAGCTCAACGACTGGGGCCAACGTCCTGACTTTC CASSSTTGANVLTF
TRBJ2-3 TRBV5-4 TRBD2 many TGTGCCAGCAGCTTGAATGTTCTAGCGGATACCACAGATACGCAGTATTTT CASSLNVLADTTDTQYF
TRBJ2-3 TRBV5-1 NA few TGCGCCAGCAGCGGGGGGGCTTTTACAGATACGCAGTATTTT CASSGGAFTDTQYF
TRBJ1-1 TRBV12-3/TRBV12-4 NA many TGTGCCAGCAGTTCCGGTGACGCGCGGAGATATAGGGCTTTCTTT CASSSGDARRYRAFF
TRBJ1-4 TRBV19 NA many TGTGCCAGCGTAACCCAGGATGAAAAACTGTTTTTT CASVTQDEKLFF
TRBJ1-1 TRBV7-2 NA many TGTGCCAGCAGCTTGATTGAGGGTGGGACTGAAGCTTTCTTT CASSLIEGGTEAFF
TRBJ2-1 TRBV20-1 NA many TGCAGTGCTAGTGGGGACGCCGGGCGATACAATGAGCAGTTCTTC CSASGDAGRYNEQFF